These 26 T cell receptor beta chains came from one sample sequenced in a study of T cells in Graves' hyperthyroidism and ophthalmopathy. Researchers took RNA transcripts and amplified the TCR beta CDR3 regions from them. During a first-round RT-PCR of the TCR CDR3, the HTBI primer set was used. Via MiXCR, TCRdb re-called the multiplex PCR reads, giving one row per CDR3 protein. Of about 560,000 distinct CDR3 sequences in the sample, 16% were seen once. Input material: blood. The source of these receptors is a young woman with Graves' hyperthyroidism.

This clonotype was found a few times. V and J are TRBV11-2 and TRBJ2-1; D might be TRBD1 or TRBD2, each matching 6 bases. V dropped 0 bases and J dropped 10 bases, with 10 bases sitting between them. Germline V lookup: CDR1 SGHAT, CDR2 FQNNGV. The length of the CDR3 is 13 residues. The CDR3 reads CASSLDAGTEQFF. CDR3 coding DNA: TGTGCCAGCAGCTTAGACGCGGGGACAGAGCAGTTCTTC.

This clonotype was counted only a few times. This rearrangement joins TRBV9 to TRBJ2-1; 8 bases map to TRBD2. The V gene end was trimmed by 3 bases and the J gene end by 1 base; junction bases not matched to a gene: 6. Germline CDR1 and CDR2: SGDLS and YYNGEE. This CDR3 spans 16 amino acids. The CDR3: CASSAKRGLSYNEQFF. CDR3 coding DNA: TGTGCCAGCAGCGCGAAGCGGGGGCTGTCCTACAATGAGCAGTTCTTC.

With regard to this clonotype: This may come from a read error, since a much larger clone is one base off. The V call is TRBV2, the J call TRBJ2-4; D not certain. In germline, CDR1 is SNHLY, CDR2 FYNNEI. The CDR3 length is 15 residues. CDR3 in DNA: TGTGCCAGAAGTGCTTCAGAAGTAGTCAAAAACATTCAGTACTTC. Translation: CARSASEVVKNIQYF. The full variable domain, its missing parts supplied by reference TRBV2 and TRBJ2-4, is EPEVTQTPSHQVTQMGQEVILRCVPISNHLYFYWYRQILGQKVEFLVSFYNNEISEKSEIFDDQFSVERPDGSNFTLKIRSTKLEDSAMYFCARSASEVVKNIQYFGAGTRLSVL.

This sequence joins TRBV11-2 and TRBJ2-5; 15 bases match TRBD2. The germline gives CDR1 SGHAT, CDR2 FQNNGV. The length of the CDR3 is 18 residues. V lost 4 bases to trimming and J lost 4 bases; unmatched junction nucleotides: 10. This chain's CDR3 is CASSSHRTGLAGGETQYF. The CDR3 nucleotides are TGTGCCAGCAGCTCGCACCGAACGGGACTAGCGGGAGGAGAGACCCAGTACTTC.

This chain joins TRBV6-1 and TRBJ2-3; D possibly corresponds to TRBD1 (6 bases). V shed 9 bases and J shed 4 bases, with 11 bases lying between them. Per the germline V gene, CDR1 is MNHNS and CDR2 is SASEGT. CDR3 length: 12 residues. CDR3 amino acids: CASDGGADTQYF. As DNA, the CDR3 is TGTGCCAGTGATGGGGGCGCAGATACGCAGTATTTT.

The chain couples TRBV24-1 to TRBJ2-1; D not resolved. Trimming pared 1 base from V and 2 bases from J, leaving 8 bases between. Looked up from germline, CDR1 is KGHDR and CDR2 is SFDVKD. The CDR3 has 15 amino acids. CDR3 region: CATSDFRHPYNEQFF. CDR3 nucleotide sequence: TGTGCCACCAGTGATTTTCGGCACCCCTACAATGAGCAGTTCTTC.

The chain employs TRBV4-1 and TRBJ1-2; weak D call: TRBD1 (6 bases). This CDR3 is 16 amino acids long. V lost 4 bases to trimming and J lost 7 bases, with 22 bases between them. Germline V CDR1 and CDR2: MGHRA, YSYEKL. The CDR3 sequence is CASSPGEWGRLGGYTF. CDR3 coding DNA: TGCGCCAGCAGCCCCGGGGAATGGGGGCGCTTAGGTGGCTACACCTTC.

This clonotype was seen ten or more times. The chain uses TRBV5-1 and TRBJ2-7; D might be TRBD1 (6 bases). This CDR3 region has 14 residues. Trimming took off 4 bases at V and 6 bases at J, with 17 bases between the two ends. CDR1 SGHRS and CDR2 YFSETQ come from the germline V gene. The CDR3 spells CASSVDSSFPEQYF. CDR3 DNA: TGCGCCAGCAGCGTGGACAGTTCCTTCCCCGAGCAGTACTTC.

This clonotype came up many times. This sequence joins TRBV7-6 and TRBJ2-7; no reliable D call. CDR1 and CDR2 from the germline V gene are SGHVS and FNYEAQ. Trimming cost V 1 base and J 3 bases, with 7 bases left between them. The CDR3 is 13 residues long. CDR3 bases: TGTGCCAGCAGCTTAGTCGACAACTACGAGCAGTACTTC. It specifies CASSLVDNYEQYF. The full variable domain, in which reference TRBV7-6 and TRBJ2-7 provide the parts outside the CDR3, is GAGVSQSPRYKVTKRGQDVALRCDPISGHVSLYWYRQALGQGPEFLTYFNYEAQQDKSGLPNDRFSAERPEGSISTLTIQRTEQRDSAMYRCASSLVDNYEQYFGPGTRLTVT.

This chain links TRBV12-3 or TRBV12-4 with TRBJ1-5; TRBD1 aligns across 7 bases. J lost 2 bases, V lost 6 bases, and 10 bases had no gene match. CDR3 size: 16 residues. The CDR3 is CASRRSRGAGNQPQHF. CDR3 bases: TGTGCCAGCAGGCGATCCAGGGGGGCTGGCAATCAGCCCCAGCATTTT.

The V gene is TRBV5-1, the J gene TRBJ2-7; D is uncertain. The CDR3 is 14 amino acids. Germline CDR1 SGHRS, CDR2 YFSETQ. Trimming took off 3 bases at V and 6 bases at J, with 16 bases between the two ends. The CDR3 protein is CASSSTRLDGEQYF. The CDR3 region has the DNA TGCGCCAGCAGCTCGACGAGATTGGACGGCGAGCAGTACTTC.

This clonotype was seen repeatedly, ten times or more. The rearrangement uses TRBV20-1 and TRBJ2-1; 8 nucleotides line up with TRBD2. The CDR3 extends over 14 amino acids. Germline CDR1 is DFQATT and CDR2 is SNEGSKA (reference sequence). The J segment lost 4 bases and the V segment lost 3 bases, leaving 5 bases of the junction unmatched. CDR3 protein: CSASGGRTYNEQFF. DNA of the CDR3: TGCAGTGCTAGTGGCGGGAGGACGTACAATGAGCAGTTCTTC.

This clonotype has just a few counts. The chain joins TRBV29-1 to TRBJ2-1; either TRBD1 or TRBD2 may fit D (6 bases each). The CDR3 sequence is 15 residues long. Germline loops: CDR1 SQVTM, CDR2 ANQGSEA. V shed 2 bases and J shed 0 bases, with 11 bases lying between them. DNA for the CDR3: TGCAGCGTTGAAACAAAGGGGGGCTCCTACAATGAGCAGTTCTTC. Translating gives CSVETKGGSYNEQFF.

The rearrangement uses TRBV2 and TRBJ2-7; D may be TRBD2 (6 bases). V dropped 4 bases and J dropped 5 bases, with 18 bases sitting between them. The CDR3 is made up of 15 amino acids. In germline, CDR1 is SNHLY, CDR2 FYNNEI. DNA of the CDR3: TGTGCCAGCAGTGCGTCGGAGGGCTCTGCGGACGAGCAGTACTTC. It codes for CASSASEGSADEQYF.

The genes are TRBV20-1 and TRBJ1-6; D might be TRBD1 (5 bases). Germline V gene lookup returns CDR1 DFQATT and CDR2 SNEGSKA (reference sequence). Trimming removed 5 bases from V and 7 bases from J, with 15 bases in between. CDR3 length: 14 amino acids. In DNA form, the CDR3 reads TGCAGTGCTCGCCGGGGGAGCGACAATTCACCCCTCCACTTT. Encoded protein: CSARRGSDNSPLHF.

The V call is TRBV6-9, the J call TRBJ2-3; a possible D gene is TRBD1 (6 bases). Trimming pared 6 bases from V and 4 bases from J, leaving 8 bases between. The CDR3 loop spans 12 amino acids. Germline V gives CDR1 MNHGY, CDR2 SVAAGI. The CDR3 is CASSYRADTQYF. The CDR3 region has the DNA TGTGCCAGCAGCTACAGGGCAGATACGCAGTATTTT.

This clonotype was seen repeatedly, ten times or more. This chain uses TRBV24-1 with TRBJ1-2; D ambiguous. The V and J ends lost 0 bases and 7 bases respectively, with 8 bases between them. The CDR3 is made up of 13 amino acids. Germline V CDR1 and CDR2: KGHDR, SFDVKD. The chain's CDR3 is CATSDLPGVGYTF. DNA for the CDR3: TGTGCCACCAGTGATTTGCCCGGGGTTGGCTACACCTTC.

To note about this clonotype: A much larger clone differs from this one at a single base, so this may be a read error. V and J are TRBV7-8 and TRBJ2-7; a possible D gene is TRBD2 (6 bases). This CDR3 has 14 amino acids. V was clipped by 4 bases and J by 7 bases, with 17 bases between them. In germline, CDR1 is SGHVS, CDR2 FQNEAQ. CDR3 bases: TGTGCCAGCAGCTCGGAGGCCCGTGGGGGGGAGCAGTACTTC. Translated, it gives CASSSEARGGEQYF. The full variable domain, its missing parts supplied by reference TRBV7-8 and TRBJ2-7, is GAGVSQSPRYKVAKRGQDVALRCDPISGHVSLFWYQQALGQGPEFLTYFQNEAQLDKSGLPSDRFFAERPEGSVSTLKIQRTQQEDSAVYLCASSSEARGGEQYFGPGTRLTVT.

This clonotype has a count of ten or more. The genes are TRBV3-1 and TRBJ2-5; 15 bases line up with TRBD2. The ends lost 4 bases at V and 2 bases at J; junction bases unmatched: 11. This CDR3 has 19 amino acids. Germline V lookup: CDR1 LGHDT, CDR2 YNNKEL (reference sequence). The CDR3 sequence: CASSPKGTSGRSRQETQYF. The CDR3 DNA reads as TGTGCCAGCAGCCCAAAGGGGACTAGCGGGAGGAGTCGACAAGAGACCCAGTACTTC.

This clonotype has more than one count but fewer than ten. The J gene is TRBJ2-2, the V gene TRBV5-1, with 9 bases fitting TRBD2. J was trimmed by 6 bases and V by 5 bases; bases with no gene match: 5. The germline gives CDR1 SGHRS, CDR2 YFSETQ. The CDR3 extends over 14 amino acids. The CDR3 DNA follows: TGCGCCAGCAGTTATAGCGGGAGCGCCGGGGAGCTGTTTTTT. Protein product: CASSYSGSAGELFF.

This clonotype showed up many times. V gene TRBV5-1 combines with J gene TRBJ1-2, with 9 bases matching TRBD1. Germline-derived CDR1 and CDR2 are SGHRS and YFSETQ. The CDR3 spans 15 residues. The ends lost 4 bases at V and 6 bases at J; junction bases unmatched: 10. CDR3 DNA sequence: TGCGCCAGCAGCCCCCGGGACAGGGCGTTAGATGGCTACACCTTC. Protein product: CASSPRDRALDGYTF.

This clonotype was observed many times. The V call is TRBV12-3 or TRBV12-4, the J call TRBJ2-1; the match to TRBD1 covers 10 bases. CDR3 length equals 15 residues. V gave up 5 bases and J gave up 5 bases; unmatched junction bases: 6. The CDR3 DNA reads as TGTGCCAGCAGTCGTCCCGGGACAGGGGACAATGAGCAGTTCTTC. This sequence encodes CASSRPGTGDNEQFF.

The gene calls are TRBV6-2 or TRBV6-3 and TRBJ1-5; tentative D call: TRBD1 (6 bases). The CDR3 is 15 amino acids. V was trimmed by 2 bases and J by 3 bases, leaving 11 bases between them. Germline-derived CDR1 and CDR2 are MNHEY and SVGEGT. CDR3 DNA sequence: TGTGCCAGCAGTTACGACAGGATCTCCAATCAGCCCCAGCATTTT. It specifies CASSYDRISNQPQHF.

This clonotype has a handful of counts. The gene calls are TRBV29-1 and TRBJ1-1; D is uncertain. CDR1 and CDR2 from the germline V gene are SQVTM and ANQGSEA. Trimming shortened V by 6 bases and J by 8 bases, and 7 bases separated the two germline ends. The CDR3 is 9 amino acids. The CDR3 DNA follows: TGCAGCGTCGGATCCGAAGCTTTCTTT. This gives the protein CSVGSEAFF.

The chain links TRBV15 to TRBJ2-6; the D call may be TRBD1 or TRBD2 (5 bases each). The V end lost 8 bases, the J end lost 4 bases, and 12 bases lay between the germline ends. The CDR3 is 14 residues long. CDR1 and CDR2 (germline): LNHNV, YYDKDF (reference sequence). This CDR3 reads CATGTASGANVLTF. The DNA of the CDR3 is TGTGCCACCGGGACGGCCTCGGGGGCCAACGTCCTGACTTTC.

This clonotype was observed many times. The J gene is TRBJ2-2, the V gene TRBV28, with 12 bases identical to TRBD2. Germline CDR1 MDHEN, CDR2 SYDVKM. With 3 bases clipped from V and 5 bases from J, the junction kept 4 bases outside the gene matches. The CDR3 contains 16 residues. In nucleotides, the CDR3 is TGTGCCAGCAGTTTGGCCGGGACTAGCGGGACCGGGGAGCTGTTTTTT. This encodes CASSLAGTSGTGELFF.